The 12 T cell receptor beta chains given below trace back to one sample, sequenced in a study of regulatory T cells in long-lasting Graves disease. iRepertoire HTBI primers and Arm-PCR of CDR3 regions built TCR beta libraries. TCRdb independently ran MiXCR on the multiplex PCR reads; one entry per CDR3 protein. The data hold roughly 300,000 distinct CDR3 sequences, with 20% to 25% observed a single time. Time point noted: persistent/refractory GD, antithyroid drugs over 5 years with positive TRAb. With RNA extracted from PBMCs as input, the TCR library was made. The sequencing used peripheral blood mononuclear cells (PBMCs), collected when the disease was refractory, from a patient treated with antithyroid drugs. These receptors were collected from a female donor with Graves disease.

The chain employs TRBV25-1 and TRBJ2-2, with 8 bases lining up with TRBD1. Per germline, CDR1 MGHDK and CDR2 SYGVNS. The CDR3 contains 16 residues. V trimming: 2 bases; J trimming: 2 bases; junction bases outside the gene matches: 4. CDR3 sequence (DNA): TGTGCCAGCAGTGAAGTCGGGACAGGCAACACCGGGGAGCTGTTTTTT. Protein sequence: CASSEVGTGNTGELFF.

This clonotype was seen ten or more times. This chain connects TRBV12-5 to TRBJ1-2, with no clear D. The CDR3 spans 15 residues. Germline CDR1 and CDR2: LGHNT and FRNRAP. The V end was cut by 8 bases, the J end by 5 bases, with 21 bases between. CDR3 loop: CASSNSTAVGYGYTF. The CDR3 DNA is TGTGCTAGTTCGAACTCGACGGCCGTGGGGTATGGCTACACCTTC.

The V call is TRBV27, the J call TRBJ1-6; maybe TRBD1 (6 bases). The ends were cut back, 4 bases at V and 11 bases at J, with 21 bases in the middle. Germline V gene sequence: CDR1 MNHEY, CDR2 SMNVEV (reference sequence). The CDR3 runs to 16 residues. CDR3 protein: CASSSGTGLARPPLHF. The DNA for the CDR3 is TGTGCCAGCAGTTCCGGAACAGGGTTGGCGCGTCCACCCCTCCACTTT.

V usage is TRBV4-3 and J usage is TRBJ2-2, with D perhaps TRBD2 (5 bases). The CDR3 spans 14 residues. V dropped 1 base and J dropped 4 bases, with 7 bases sitting between them. Germline CDR1 reads LGHNA; CDR2 reads YSLEER. In nucleotides, the CDR3 is TGCGCCAGCAGCCAAGCGGGGTTCACCGGGGAGCTGTTTTTT. This gives the protein CASSQAGFTGELFF.

The chain couples TRBV20-1 to TRBJ2-3; 10 nucleotides agree with TRBD2. The CDR3 has 15 amino acids. Germline CDR1 and CDR2: DFQATT and SNEGSKA (reference sequence). The V segment lost 0 bases and the J segment 4 bases; nucleotides outside the gene matches: 4. The CDR3 reads CSARDPSGSADTQYF. DNA of the CDR3: TGCAGTGCTAGAGATCCTAGCGGGAGTGCAGATACGCAGTATTTT.

This clonotype was observed a few times. This chain connects TRBV6-5 to TRBJ2-7; 10 bases agree with TRBD2. The CDR3 covers 15 residues. V lost 4 bases to trimming and J lost 7 bases; unmatched junction nucleotides: 10. Germline CDR1 reads MNHEY; CDR2 reads SVGAGI. CDR3 in DNA: TGTGCCAGCAGTTCCCCCCTAGCGGGAGTATGGGAGCAGTACTTC. This codes for CASSSPLAGVWEQYF.

V and J are TRBV7-9 and TRBJ1-1; 7 nucleotides line up with TRBD1. Germline trimming cut 6 bases from V and 5 bases from J; bases unmatched to any gene: 12. The CDR3 length is 15 residues. The germline CDR1 and CDR2 sequences are SEHNR and FQNEAQ (reference sequence). The CDR3 nucleotides are TGTGCCAGCAGATTGACAGGGACCGCGAGGACTGAAGCTTTCTTT. Translating it yields CASRLTGTARTEAFF.

On this clonotype: A much more abundant neighbour one base away suggests this may be a read error. In DNA form, the CDR3 reads TGTGCCAGCAGCTCCGGGGGTATCGGTGGAAAACTGTTTTTT. This sequence encodes CASSSGGIGGKLFF. V is TRBV11-2 and J is TRBJ1-4, with TRBD1 as a possible D gene (5 bases). CDR1 and CDR2 from the germline V gene are SGHAT and FQNNGV. The CDR3 totals 14 residues. Trimming pared 4 bases from V and 10 bases from J, leaving 16 bases between.

This clonotype was observed a few times. The chain links TRBV7-9 to TRBJ1-1; possibly TRBD1 for D (6 bases). Trimming cost V 1 base and J 0 bases, with 15 bases left between them. Per the germline V gene, CDR1 is SEHNR and CDR2 is FQNEAQ (reference sequence). The length of the CDR3 is 17 residues. The CDR3 DNA is TGTGCCAGCAGCTTAGACGTGGGGGGCCCTTTGAACACTGAAGCTTTCTTT. It yields the protein CASSLDVGGPLNTEAFF.

This chain uses TRBV20-1 with TRBJ2-5; possible D gene TRBD2, 5 bases. The CDR3 length is 14 residues. Per the germline V gene, CDR1 is DFQATT and CDR2 is SNEGSKA (reference sequence). The V end was cut by 3 bases, the J end by 5 bases, with 16 bases between. The CDR3 spells CSASRGQPRETQYF. CDR3 sequence (DNA): TGCAGTGCTAGTCGCGGGCAGCCCAGGGAGACCCAGTACTTC.

With respect to this clonotype: Being one base from a much bigger clone, this may be a read error. The chain joins TRBV6-2 or TRBV6-3 to TRBJ1-1; tentative D call: TRBD1 (6 bases). Germline CDR1 reads MNHEY; CDR2 reads SVGEGT. This CDR3 has 14 amino acids. CDR3 DNA: TGTGTCAGCAGGCCCCAGGGGATGAACACTGAAGCTTTCTTT. Encoded protein: CVSRPQGMNTEAFF.

In this sample, this clonotype turned up a few times. The chain recombines TRBV19 with TRBJ2-5; a weak D match, TRBD2 (6 bases). This CDR3 has 14 amino acids. V gave up 6 bases and J gave up 7 bases, with 18 bases separating them. The germline CDR1 and CDR2 sequences are LNHDA and SQIVND (reference sequence). The CDR3, as DNA: TGTGCCAGTAGCCCCCTGGGGGGATGGGGGACCCAGTACTTC. This encodes CASSPLGGWGTQYF.